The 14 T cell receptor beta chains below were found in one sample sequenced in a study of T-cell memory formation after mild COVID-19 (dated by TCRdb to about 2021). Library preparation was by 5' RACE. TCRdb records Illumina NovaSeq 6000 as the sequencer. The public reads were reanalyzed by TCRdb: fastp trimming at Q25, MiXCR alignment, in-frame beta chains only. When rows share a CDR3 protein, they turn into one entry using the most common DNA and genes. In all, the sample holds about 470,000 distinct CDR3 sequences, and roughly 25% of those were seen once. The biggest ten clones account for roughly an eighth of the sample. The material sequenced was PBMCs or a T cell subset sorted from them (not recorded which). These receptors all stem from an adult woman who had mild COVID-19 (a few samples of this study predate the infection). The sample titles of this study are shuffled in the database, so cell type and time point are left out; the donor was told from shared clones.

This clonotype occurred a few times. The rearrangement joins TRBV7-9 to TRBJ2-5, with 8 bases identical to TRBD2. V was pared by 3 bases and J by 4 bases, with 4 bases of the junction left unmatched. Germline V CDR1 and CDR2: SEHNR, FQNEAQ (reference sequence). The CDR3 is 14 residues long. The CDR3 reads CASSFSGTGETQYF. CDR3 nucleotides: TGTGCCAGCAGCTTTAGCGGGACGGGAGAGACCCAGTACTTC.

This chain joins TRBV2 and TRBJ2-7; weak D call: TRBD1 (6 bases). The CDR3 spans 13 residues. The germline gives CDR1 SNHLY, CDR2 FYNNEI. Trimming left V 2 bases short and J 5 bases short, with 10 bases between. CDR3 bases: TGTGCCAGCAGTGAACAGGGGTACCACGAGCAGTACTTC. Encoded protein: CASSEQGYHEQYF.

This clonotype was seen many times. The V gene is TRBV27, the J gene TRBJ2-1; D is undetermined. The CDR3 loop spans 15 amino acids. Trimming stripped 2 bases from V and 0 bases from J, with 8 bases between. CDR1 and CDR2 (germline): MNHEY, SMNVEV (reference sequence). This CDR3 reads CASSLTRTSYNEQFF. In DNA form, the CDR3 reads TGTGCCAGCAGTTTAACTCGAACCTCCTACAATGAGCAGTTCTTC.

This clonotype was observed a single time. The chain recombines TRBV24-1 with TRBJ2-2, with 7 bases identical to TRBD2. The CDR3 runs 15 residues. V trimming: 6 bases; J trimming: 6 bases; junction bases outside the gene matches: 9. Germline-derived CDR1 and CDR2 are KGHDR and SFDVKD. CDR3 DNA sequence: TGTGCCACCAGTAGCCGCGGGAGAGGGCCCGGGGAGCTGTTTTTT. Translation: CATSSRGRGPGELFF.

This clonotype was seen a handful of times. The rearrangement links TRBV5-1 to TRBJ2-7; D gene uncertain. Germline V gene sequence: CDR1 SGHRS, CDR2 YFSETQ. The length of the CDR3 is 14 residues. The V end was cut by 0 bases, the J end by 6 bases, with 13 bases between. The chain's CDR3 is CASSLALGSGEQYF. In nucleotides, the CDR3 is TGCGCCAGCAGCTTGGCACTCGGCTCGGGCGAGCAGTACTTC.

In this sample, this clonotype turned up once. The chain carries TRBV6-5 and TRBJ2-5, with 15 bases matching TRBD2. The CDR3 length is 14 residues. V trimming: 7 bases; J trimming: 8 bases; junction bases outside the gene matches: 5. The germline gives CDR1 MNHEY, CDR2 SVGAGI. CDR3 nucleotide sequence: TGTGCCAGCAAACGGGGACTAGCGGGAGGAACCCAGTACTTC. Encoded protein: CASKRGLAGGTQYF.

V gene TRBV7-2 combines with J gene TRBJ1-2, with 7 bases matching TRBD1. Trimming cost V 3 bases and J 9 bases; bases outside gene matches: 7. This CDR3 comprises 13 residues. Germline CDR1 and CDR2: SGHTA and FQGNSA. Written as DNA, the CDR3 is TGTGCCAGCAGCTTGGGGACCAGGGGGAGCTACACCTTC. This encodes CASSLGTRGSYTF.

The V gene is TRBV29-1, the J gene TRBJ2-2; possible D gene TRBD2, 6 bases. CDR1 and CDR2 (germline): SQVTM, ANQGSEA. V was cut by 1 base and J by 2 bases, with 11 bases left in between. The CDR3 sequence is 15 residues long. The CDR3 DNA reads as TGCAGCGTTGAAGTGCCGGGGGATAACACCGGGGAGCTGTTTTTT. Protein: CSVEVPGDNTGELFF.

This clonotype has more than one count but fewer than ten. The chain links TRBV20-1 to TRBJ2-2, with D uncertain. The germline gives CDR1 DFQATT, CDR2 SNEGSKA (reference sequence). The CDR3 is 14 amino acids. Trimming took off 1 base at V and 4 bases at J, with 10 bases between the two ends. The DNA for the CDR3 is TGCAGTGCTAGAGGGGTGGCAGGCACCGGGGAGCTGTTTTTT. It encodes CSARGVAGTGELFF.

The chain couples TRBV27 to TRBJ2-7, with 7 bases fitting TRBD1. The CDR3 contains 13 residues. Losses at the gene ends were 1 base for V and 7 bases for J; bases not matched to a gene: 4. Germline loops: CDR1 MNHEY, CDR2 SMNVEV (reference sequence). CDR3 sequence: CASSLYRGSEQYF. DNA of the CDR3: TGTGCCAGCAGTTTATACAGGGGCTCAGAGCAGTACTTC.

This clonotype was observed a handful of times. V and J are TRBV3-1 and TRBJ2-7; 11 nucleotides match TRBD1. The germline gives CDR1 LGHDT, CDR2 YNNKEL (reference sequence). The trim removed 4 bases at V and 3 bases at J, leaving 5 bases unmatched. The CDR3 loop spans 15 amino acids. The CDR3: CASSLPGQGVYEQYF. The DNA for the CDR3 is TGTGCCAGCAGCCTACCGGGACAGGGGGTCTACGAGCAGTACTTC.

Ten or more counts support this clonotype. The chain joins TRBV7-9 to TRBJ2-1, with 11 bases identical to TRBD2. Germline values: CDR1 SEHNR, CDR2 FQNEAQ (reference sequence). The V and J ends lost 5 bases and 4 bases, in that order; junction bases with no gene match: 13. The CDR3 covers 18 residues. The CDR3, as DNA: TGTGCCAGCAGCACACCGCCCGGGACTAGCGGACGATACAATGAGCAGTTCTTC. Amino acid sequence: CASSTPPGTSGRYNEQFF.

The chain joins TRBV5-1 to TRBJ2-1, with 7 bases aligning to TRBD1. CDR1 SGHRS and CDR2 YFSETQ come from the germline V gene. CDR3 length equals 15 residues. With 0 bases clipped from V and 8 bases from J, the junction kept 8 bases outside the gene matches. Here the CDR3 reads CASSLGPGQGDEQFF. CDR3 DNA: TGCGCCAGCAGCTTGGGTCCGGGGCAGGGGGATGAGCAGTTCTTC.

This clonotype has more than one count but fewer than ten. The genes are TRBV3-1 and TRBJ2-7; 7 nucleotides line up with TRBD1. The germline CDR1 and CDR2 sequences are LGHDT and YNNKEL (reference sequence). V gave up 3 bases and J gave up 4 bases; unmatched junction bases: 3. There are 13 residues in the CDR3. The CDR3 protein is CASSHLQGYEQYF. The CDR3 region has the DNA TGTGCCAGCAGCCATCTACAGGGGTACGAGCAGTACTTC.